This T cell receptor (beta chain) appears in the sequencing data of a study of T cells in tumors after PD-1 blockade. Overall study context: No patient had prior checkpoint blockade, systemic immunosuppression, or radiotherapy within 4 weeks. Some patients also took daily vismodegib 150 mg during anti-PD-1 treatment.

With respect to this clone: The target antigen is unknown.

Study-level findings and limits: Peripheral recruitment is suggested, as some novel exhausted tumor clones were in pre-treatment blood.

Using immunoSEQ multiplex PCR, the repertoire was profiled, and TCRdb retains in-frame clones only, with some absent. The repertoire holds approximately 30,000 clones, with 73% as singletons. J lost 13 bases, V lost 5 bases, and 12 bases had no gene match. This CDR3 is built from 15 residues. Germline loops: CDR1 MGHRA, CDR2 YSYEKL. Here the sequenced sample was PBMCs, taken after anti-PD-1 treatment. The sequence was collected from a human donor with basal cell carcinoma. The chain couples TRBV4-1 to TRBJ1-6; 9 nucleotides align to TRBD1. The CDR3 DNA sequence: TGCGCCAGCAGCTCAACCGGGACAGGGAGGTCGCCCCTCCACTTT. It encodes CASSSTGTGRSPLHF.